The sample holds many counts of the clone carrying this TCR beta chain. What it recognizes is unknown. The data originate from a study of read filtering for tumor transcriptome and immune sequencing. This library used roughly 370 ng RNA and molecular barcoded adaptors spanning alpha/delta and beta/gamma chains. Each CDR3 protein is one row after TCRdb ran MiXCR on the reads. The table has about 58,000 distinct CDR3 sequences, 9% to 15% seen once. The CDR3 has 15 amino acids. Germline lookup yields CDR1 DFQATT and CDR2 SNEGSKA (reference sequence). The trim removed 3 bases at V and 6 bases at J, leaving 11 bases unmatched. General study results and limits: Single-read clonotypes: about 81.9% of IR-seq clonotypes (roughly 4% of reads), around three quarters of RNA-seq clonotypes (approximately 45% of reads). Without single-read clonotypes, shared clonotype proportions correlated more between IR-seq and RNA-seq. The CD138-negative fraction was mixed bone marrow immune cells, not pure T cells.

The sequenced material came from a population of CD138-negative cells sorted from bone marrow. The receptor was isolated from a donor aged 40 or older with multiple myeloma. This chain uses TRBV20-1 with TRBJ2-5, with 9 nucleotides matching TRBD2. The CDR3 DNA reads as TGCAGTGCTAGTAGTAGGACTAGCGAGATTAAGACCCAGTACTTC. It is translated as CSASSRTSEIKTQYF.